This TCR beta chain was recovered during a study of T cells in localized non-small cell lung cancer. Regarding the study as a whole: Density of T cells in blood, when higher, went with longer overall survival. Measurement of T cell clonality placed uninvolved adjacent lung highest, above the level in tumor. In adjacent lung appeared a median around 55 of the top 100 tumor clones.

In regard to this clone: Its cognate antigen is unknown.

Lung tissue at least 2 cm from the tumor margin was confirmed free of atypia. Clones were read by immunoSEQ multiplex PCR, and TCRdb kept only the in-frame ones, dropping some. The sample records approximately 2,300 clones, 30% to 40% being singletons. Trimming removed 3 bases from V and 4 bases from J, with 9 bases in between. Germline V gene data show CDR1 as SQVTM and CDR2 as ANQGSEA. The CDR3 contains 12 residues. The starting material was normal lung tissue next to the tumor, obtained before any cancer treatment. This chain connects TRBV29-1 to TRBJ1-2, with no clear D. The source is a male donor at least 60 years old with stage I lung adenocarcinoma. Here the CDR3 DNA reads TGCAGCGTTGAGAGCCTCGGCTATGGCTACACCTTC. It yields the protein CSVESLGYGYTF.